The 15 T cell receptor beta chains below were found in one sample sequenced in a study of OX40 agonist ivuxolimab in advanced cancers. The data were produced by immunoSEQ multiplex PCR, yet TCRdb's version contains in-frame clones alone and is incomplete. This sample carries some 50,000 clones, roughly four fifths of them seen once, and the ten largest clones take 0.69%. The specimen was CD4+ or CD8+ T cells sorted from blood, collected in a trial of the OX40 agonist ivuxolimab. The receptor source for this set is an adult with an advanced solid tumor such as melanoma, head and neck, liver or kidney cancer.

The chain recombines TRBV4-1 with TRBJ2-7, with 8 nucleotides matching TRBD1. Germline V gene sequence: CDR1 MGHRA, CDR2 YSYEKL. J gave up 3 bases and V 1 base, and 8 bases lay outside the gene matches. The CDR3 covers 16 residues. CDR3 sequence: CASSQGAAGGVYEQYF. The CDR3 DNA reads as TGCGCCAGCAGCCAAGGCGCGGCAGGGGGCGTCTACGAGCAGTACTTC.

In nucleotides, the CDR3 is TGTGCCAGCAGTGAAGTGGGAGTTCAGGAGCAGTTCTTC. Amino acid sequence: CASSEVGVQEQFF. The chain uses TRBV25-1 and TRBJ2-1, with D perhaps matching TRBD2 (5 bases). The CDR3 runs 13 residues. CDR1 MGHDK and CDR2 SYGVNS come from the germline V gene. V lost 2 bases and J lost 10, with 12 bases in between.

This clone was counted between two and nine times. The chain has TRBV5-1 and TRBJ2-5; no definite D call. The germline CDR1 and CDR2 sequences are SGHRS and YFSETQ. The CDR3 has 12 amino acids. V was shortened by 4 bases and J by 5 bases, with 9 bases between the two germline ends. The CDR3: CASSLKVETQYF. CDR3 nucleotide sequence: TGCGCCAGCAGCCTGAAGGTGGAGACCCAGTACTTC.

V is TRBV2 and J is TRBJ2-5, with D unclear. The CDR3 contains 11 residues. Between the trimmed V and J ends, which lost 2 bases and 3 bases, there was a span of 1 base. Germline values: CDR1 SNHLY, CDR2 FYNNEI. CDR3 residues: CASSEKETQYF. The CDR3 DNA sequence: TGTGCCAGCAGTGAAAAAGAGACCCAGTACTTC.

J is TRBJ2-5 and V is TRBV19, with D tentatively TRBD2 (5 bases). V lost 2 bases and J 3 bases, leaving 7 bases between the germline ends. Germline V lookup: CDR1 LNHDA, CDR2 SQIVND (reference sequence). This CDR3 contains 13 residues. The CDR3 DNA sequence: TGTGCCAGTAGTATAACCGGGGAAGAGACCCAGTACTTC. Amino acids: CASSITGEETQYF.

The chain links TRBV5-1 to TRBJ2-2, with 11 bases aligning to TRBD1. Trimming took 3 bases from V and 6 from J; bases not matched to a gene: 7. CDR3 length equals 16 residues. CDR1 and CDR2 from the germline V gene are SGHRS and YFSETQ. CDR3 sequence: CASSSTGTGGAGELFF. The CDR3 DNA is TGCGCCAGCAGCTCCACCGGGACAGGGGGAGCCGGGGAGCTGTTTTTT. Based on the CDR3 plus reference TRBV5-1 and TRBJ2-2, the full variable domain is KAGVTQTPRYLIKTRGQQVTLSCSPISGHRSVSWYQQTPGQGLQFLFEYFSETQRNKGNFPGRFSGRQFSNSRSEMNVSTLELGDSALYLCASSSTGTGGAGELFFGEGSRLTVL.

The V call is TRBV18, the J call TRBJ1-2; D unresolved. CDR3 length: 15 amino acids. Germline values: CDR1 KGHSH, CDR2 LQKENI. V lost 0 bases to trimming and J lost 4 bases, with 12 bases between them. CDR3 in DNA: TGTGCCAGCTCACCACCGGTTAGGGATGGCTATGGCTACACCTTC. Its protein product is CASSPPVRDGYGYTF.

The chain recombines TRBV6-1 with TRBJ2-3, with 12 bases identical to TRBD2. This CDR3 contains 15 residues. The J segment lost 4 bases and the V segment lost 5 bases, leaving 4 bases of the junction unmatched. Germline-derived CDR1 and CDR2 are MNHNS and SASEGT. The CDR3 coding sequence is TGTGCCAGCAGTCCGACTAGCGGGGGATCAGATACGCAGTATTTT. This encodes CASSPTSGGSDTQYF.

The CDR3 nucleotides are TGTGCCAGCAGCTTGGGTCAGGATGGCTACACCTTC. Amino acid sequence: CASSLGQDGYTF. V gene TRBV5-5 combines with J gene TRBJ1-2; D not certain. Trimming stripped 0 bases from V and 6 bases from J, with 6 bases between. Germline V gives CDR1 SGHKS, CDR2 YYEKEE (reference sequence). The CDR3 loop spans 12 amino acids.

This clone counts as medium-sized (0.01 to 0.1%). The rearrangement links TRBV14 to TRBJ2-7; a possible D gene is TRBD2 (5 bases). V was trimmed by 4 bases and J by 6 bases, leaving 10 bases between them. The CDR3 covers 12 residues. From germline, CDR1 is SGHDN and CDR2 FVKESK. The CDR3 region has the DNA TGTGCCAGCAGCCCACGTGCGGGCGAGCAGTACTTC. The encoded protein is CASSPRAGEQYF.

This rearrangement joins TRBV5-8 to TRBJ1-4; D gene ambiguous. Trimming took off 7 bases at V and 5 bases at J, with 9 bases between the two ends. The CDR3 sequence is 12 residues long. Germline-derived CDR1 and CDR2 are SGHTS and YDEGEE. The CDR3 protein is CASDGPNEKLFF. In DNA, the CDR3 is TGTGCCAGCGACGGCCCCAATGAAAAACTGTTTTTT.

J is TRBJ2-7 and V is TRBV11-1, with 7 positions matching TRBD1. V lost 5 bases to trimming and J lost 1 base; unmatched junction nucleotides: 5. The CDR3 has 14 amino acids. The germline V gene encodes CDR1 SGHAT and CDR2 FQDESV (reference sequence). CDR3 sequence reads: CASSPLDRSYEQYF. In DNA, the CDR3 is TGTGCCAGCAGCCCGCTGGACAGGTCCTACGAGCAGTACTTC.

This clone has a handful of counts. V and J are TRBV11-2 and TRBJ2-1; 9 nucleotides match TRBD2. Trimming removed 0 bases from V and 4 bases from J; junction bases left unmatched: 4. Germline V lookup: CDR1 SGHAT, CDR2 FQNNGV. The CDR3 length is 16 residues. CDR3 bases: TGTGCCAGCAGCTTAGAGTTGGCGGGGGGGTACAATGAGCAGTTCTTC. Amino acid sequence: CASSLELAGGYNEQFF.

The V and J genes are TRBV11-2 and TRBJ1-2; D not resolved. Germline V gives CDR1 SGHAT, CDR2 FQNNGV. Trimming stripped 0 bases from V and 6 bases from J, with 8 bases between. The CDR3 is 13 residues long. CDR3 DNA: TGTGCCAGCAGCTTAGACCCTAGTAATGGCTACACCTTC. Amino acids: CASSLDPSNGYTF.

The chain uses TRBV11-2 and TRBJ2-5; 8 nucleotides line up with TRBD2. Trimming removed 1 base from V and 5 bases from J; junction bases left unmatched: 12. The V gene's germline CDR1 is SGHAT and CDR2 FQNNGV. CDR3 length equals 17 residues. The chain's CDR3 is CASSLGGQRGPGETQYF. The CDR3 nucleotides are TGTGCCAGCAGCTTAGGAGGGCAGCGGGGGCCAGGGGAGACCCAGTACTTC.